This record looks at one T cell receptor beta chain sequence and its context. Its antigen has not been determined. Per-base qualities were not stored, and no clone one base away is much larger. This sample stems from a study of cytomegalovirus exposure and HLA in healthy donors (dated by TCRdb to 2015 to 2018). For the study in its entirety: An earlier analysis of roughly 610 of the donors reported around 280 Gb of sequence data and 95 million to 140 million unique TCR beta sequences obtained from about 170 million T cells. Rather than using new phenotypic data, the later analysis identified candidate immune exposures from TCR beta sequences and from how often those sequences occurred across donors. The genetic ancestry cluster associated with self-reported Caucasian donors included over 65% of the roughly 400 genotyped donors. Several DR-DQ haplotypes were treated as single units for association and clustering because of strong linkage in the cohort. In a later analysis, previously published TCR beta repertoires from about 670 donors were re-analyzed and high-resolution HLA genotyping was added so that TCR occurrence patterns could be studied. To predict cytomegalovirus infection status, the study brought together high-throughput TCR immunosequencing, statistical association of individual TCRs with disease status, and machine learning. Among around 400 genotyped donors of the cohort, an average of approximately 220,000 unique TCR beta nucleotide sequences was sequenced per donor, of which approximately 19% were non-productive. In addition to the first cohort of approximately 670 subjects, a separate validation cohort of 130 or so different subjects was used. An early release that covered some 640 HLA-typed donors contained around 300 gigabases of sequencing data and about 93 million unique TCR sequences. The study was designed to test whether signatures of past pathogen exposure could be identified by cataloging public T cell receptors. The study used immunosequencing to profile the T cell repertoires of 666 subjects and linked those repertoires to cytomegalovirus serostatus. Class I and class II HLA loci were covered by the typing at four-digit resolution. A later genetic analysis took genome-wide SNP genotypes for about 55% of the 666 donors and used that subset as a discovery cohort. An earlier analysis of fewer than 750 of the donors used high-throughput TCR beta sequencing to judge whether each TCR beta V gene segment behaved as functional or pseudogenic. All discovery cohort repertoires had been generated on a single sequencing platform. Typing coverage varied by locus: roughly 629-630 donors for A, B, C, DRB1 and DQB1; under 550 for DQA1; about 590 for DPA1; roughly 450 for DPB1. Donor age, sex, ethnicity and CMV serostatus were compiled together with the repertoire data.

Broader findings and caveats from the paper: In an earlier analysis of some 550 of the donors, most TCR beta V segments were observed in productive rearrangements about 87% or about 30% of the time, broadly matching IMGT annotations. At a false discovery rate of 0.05, a later analysis linked around 17,000 TCR beta sequences to specific HLA alleles. Presence/absence analyses assumed roughly uniform sequencing depth across donors, an assumption that may not hold. According to a later analysis, most CMV-associated TCR beta chains appeared to be HLA-restricted, and the HLA associations seemed to be driven largely by CMV exposure. According to a later analysis, parvovirus B19, influenza, CMV and Epstein-Barr virus appeared linked to several top co-occurrence clusters. A few of the identified cytomegalovirus-associated TCR beta chains were confirmed in vitro to be specific for cytomegalovirus antigens. According to a later analysis, TCR association rates differed among HLA loci, with DRB1 alleles showing the most associated TCRs and HLA-C alleles showing the fewest. The study listed 170 or so TCR beta chains as associated with cytomegalovirus. Across donors, most TCR sequences were observed very rarely, whereas some public TCRs were present in many individuals. Because HLA typing was unavailable for some donors at each locus, only the typed subset was used in association tests. Because counts were too low, seventeen rarely observed V segments, including chromosome 9 orphons, were excluded from the earlier analysis of about 500 of the donors. In both the original and validation cohorts, the classifier was reported to diagnose cytomegalovirus status with high specificity and sensitivity. Linkage disequilibrium might explain the correlated functional status among segregating V segments, but an unknown experimental factor could not be ruled out. According to a later genetic analysis, donors in an Asian-associated ancestry cluster had fewer N-insertions in productive TCRs than the approximately 710-donor mean. This cohort had only TCR beta chains sequenced, and the lack of alpha or paired-chain data limited which features could be detected. A further reported finding was that TCR beta sequences accurately predicted the HLA-A and HLA-B alleles for most subjects in the first cohort. A cluster of highly shared sequence variants was judged likely to be a technical artifact of the sequencing pipeline. According to the authors, the approach could potentially be generalized to other disease states and immunological phenotypes. CMV serostatus was the only immune exposure information available for the cohort. An association between a missense DCLRE1C variant and V-gene and J-gene trimming of TCR beta chains was found in a later genetic analysis and replicated in an independent cohort. In a later analysis, HLA-associated TCR beta chains showed more clonal expansion and lower generation probabilities than non-associated chains that were equally common. Some IMGT-functional V segments, including TRBV6-2 and TRBV6-3, could not be distinguished by the 87-base-pair reads and were therefore excluded. Assigning TCR associations to individual alleles was difficult when HLA alleles, especially DR and DQ, strongly co-occurred.

The cohort comprised around 690 healthy bone marrow donors. All cohort members were sampled while nominally healthy, although unrecorded immune exposures were likely present. The donor was CMV seronegative and was included in the group of under 450 seronegative cohort members. Each donor provided a peripheral blood sample, and peripheral blood mononuclear cells were used for TCR beta sequencing. The Qiagen DNeasy Blood Extraction Kit was used to extract genomic DNA from the blood cell samples. Libraries were built with the immunoSEQ multiplex PCR assay. The multiplex PCR relied on a mix of 60 forward primers for TCR Vbeta segments and 13 reverse primers for TCR Jbeta segments. Amplification of the CDR3 region of rearranged TCR beta genes was performed with a multiplex PCR assay on genomic DNA. The Illumina HiSeq System was used to sequence the amplified TCR beta libraries as 87-base-pair reads. In the paper's pipeline: A later analysis tallied around 80 million unique TCR beta chains across the 660 or so repertoires, and about 12 million of those chains were shared by two or more donors. A nearest-neighbor algorithm error-corrected the raw reads and collapsed the reads into unique sequences, merging closely related sequences to remove PCR and sequencing errors. Alignment of CDR3 sequences to IMGT reference sequences was used to assign V, D and J gene segments. For a sequence to be retained, at least a six-nucleotide match to both a V gene segment and a J gene segment was required. Rearrangements were called productive when the CDR3 lacked stop codons and stayed in frame with V and J; all others were non-productive. CDR3 was defined by IMGT convention, running from the second conserved V-encoded cysteine to the conserved J-encoded phenylalanine. The earlier analysis of about 640 of the donors excluded any sequence lacking an unambiguous match to a single V gene segment. An earlier analysis of approximately 590 of the donors classified V segments as functional when productive rearrangements were above 56.7% and as segregating when the standard deviation between donors was above 5%. To diagnose cytomegalovirus status from the catalog of TCR beta chain sequences, a statistical classification framework was built. In a later analysis, V and J genes were assigned by comparing TCR nucleotide sequences against IMGT/GENE-DB human TR gene sequences. In a later analysis, CDR3 sequences and most-parsimonious VDJ recombination scenarios were assigned using the TCRdist pipeline. A later analysis defined each TCR beta chain by its CDR3 amino acid sequence plus V-gene family, and excluded reads lacking a unique V-gene family. As a way to deal with suspected cross-contamination and a sequencing artifact, a later analysis dropped hundreds of nucleotide sequences that were highly shared and had low generation probability. In a later analysis, a clonal expansion index for each public chain was calculated from normalized within-repertoire ranks of inferred template counts. In a later analysis, generation probabilities were computed using a VDJ recombination model fitted to out-of-frame rearrangements, and the results were checked against IGoR. In a later analysis, hypergeometric tests were used to score TCR-TCR, TCR-HLA and TCR-CMV co-occurrence, with a repertoire-size bias correction applied to TCR pairs. A later analysis estimated false discovery rates by permuting HLA or CMV assignments 20 times. In a later analysis, co-occurring TCRs were grouped using DBSCAN, with TCRdist sequence similarity added in when clustering inside HLA-allele-positive subsets. Repertoires with fewer than 30,000 or more than 120,000 public chains were left out of co-occurrence clustering, as were a few repertoires with anomalous nucleotide sharing. In its TCRdb copy, this immuneACCESS table keeps in-frame sequences only and misses some clones. Where compared with another copy, unresolved V genes explain less than half of these, and the others have no known cause. The V and J calls and clone size come from that table; D and trimming were worked out from the DNA. In all, the sample holds about 130,000 clones, and approximately 84% of those were seen once. Roughly 2.5% of the sample belongs to the ten largest clones.

Including cysteine and phenylalanine, the CDR3 has 16 amino acids. The only DNA kept is the CDR3, 48 bases in frame from the first base. V is cut by 3 bases and J by 2 bases, and the space between the germline ends is 14 bases. As encoded in the germline V gene (reference sequence), CDR1 is LNHNV while CDR2 is YYDKDF. The TCR sequence derives from a boy aged 2 to 10 in good health and CMV-seronegative. The chain links TRBV15 with TRBJ1-5; possibly the D gene is TRBD1, per 6 matching bases. The sample taken for sequencing was PBMCs. CDR3 reads: CATSRLQGRGNQPQHF. The DNA sequence is as follows: TGTGCCACCAGCAGGCTACAGGGTAGGGGCAATCAGCCCCAGCATTTT.